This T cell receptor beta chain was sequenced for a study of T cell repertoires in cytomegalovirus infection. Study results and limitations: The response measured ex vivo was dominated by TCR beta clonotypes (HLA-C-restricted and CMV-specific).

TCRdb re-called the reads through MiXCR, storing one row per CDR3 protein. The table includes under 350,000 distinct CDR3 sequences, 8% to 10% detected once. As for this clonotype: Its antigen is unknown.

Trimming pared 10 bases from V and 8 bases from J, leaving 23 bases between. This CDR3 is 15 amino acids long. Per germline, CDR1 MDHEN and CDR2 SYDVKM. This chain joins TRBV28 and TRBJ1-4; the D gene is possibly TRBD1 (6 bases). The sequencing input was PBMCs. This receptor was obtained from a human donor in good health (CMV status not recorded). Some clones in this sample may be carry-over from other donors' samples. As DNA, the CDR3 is TGTGCCATCCCCGCGACACAGGGAGCGGGCGAAAAACTGTTTTTT. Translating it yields CAIPATQGAGEKLFF.